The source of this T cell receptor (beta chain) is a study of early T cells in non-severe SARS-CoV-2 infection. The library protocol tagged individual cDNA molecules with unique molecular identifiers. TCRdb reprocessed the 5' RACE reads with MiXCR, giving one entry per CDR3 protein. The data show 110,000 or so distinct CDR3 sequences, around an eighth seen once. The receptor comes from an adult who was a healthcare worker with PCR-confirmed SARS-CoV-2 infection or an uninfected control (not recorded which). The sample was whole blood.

The CDR3 sequence is CASSQEIAGATYEQYF. In nucleotides, the CDR3 is TGTGCCAGCAGCCAAGAGATAGCGGGGGCCACCTACGAGCAGTACTTC. The chain is built from TRBV4-2 and TRBJ2-7; 9 bases agree with TRBD2. CDR3 length: 16 amino acids. Trimming at V came to 0 bases and at J to 2 bases, leaving 5 bases not matched to a gene. Germline-derived CDR1 and CDR2 are LGHNA and YNFKEQ.